The text below deals with one T cell receptor beta chain. The protocol was immunoSEQ multiplex PCR, while the TCRdb copy is restricted to in-frame clones and leaves out a portion. The sample holds roughly 68,000 clones, 75% to 90% seen once. This record belongs to a study of blood T cell repertoires in COVID-19. Study background: Acute and convalescent COVID-19 samples came from the United States, Italy and Spain. In each case, the material was cDNA or gDNA derived from T cells, B-cell-depleted T cells, or PBMCs.

Unmatched junction bases numbered 8, after V lost 5 bases and J lost 6 bases. The CDR3 runs to 14 residues. From germline, CDR1 is SGHTA and CDR2 FQGTGA. The clonotype comes from a woman older than 75 with acute or convalescent COVID-19. The chain joins TRBV7-3 to TRBJ1-2; 8 positions match TRBD1. The source material was peripheral blood. The CDR3 reads CASSQGQGMDGYTF. CDR3 sequence (DNA): TGTGCCAGCAGCCAAGGACAGGGTATGGATGGCTACACCTTC.